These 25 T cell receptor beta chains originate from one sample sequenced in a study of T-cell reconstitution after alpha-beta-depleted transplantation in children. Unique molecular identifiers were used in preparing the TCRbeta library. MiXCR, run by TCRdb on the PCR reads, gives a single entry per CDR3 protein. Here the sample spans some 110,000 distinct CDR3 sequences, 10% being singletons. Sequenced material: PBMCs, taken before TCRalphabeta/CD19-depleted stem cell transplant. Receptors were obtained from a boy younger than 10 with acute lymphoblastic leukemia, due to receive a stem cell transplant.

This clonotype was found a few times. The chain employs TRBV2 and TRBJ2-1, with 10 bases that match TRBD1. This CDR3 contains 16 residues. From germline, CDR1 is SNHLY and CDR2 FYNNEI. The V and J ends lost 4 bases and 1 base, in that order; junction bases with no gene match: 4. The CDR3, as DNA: TGTGCCAGCAGTGGGACAGGGGGTACGTCCTACAATGAGCAGTTCTTC. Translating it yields CASSGTGGTSYNEQFF.

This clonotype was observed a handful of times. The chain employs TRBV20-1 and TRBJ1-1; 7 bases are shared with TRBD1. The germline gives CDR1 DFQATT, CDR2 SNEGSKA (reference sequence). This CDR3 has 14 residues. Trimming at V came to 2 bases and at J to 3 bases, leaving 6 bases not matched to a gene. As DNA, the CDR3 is TGCAGTGCTAGATTTCGACAGGGTCACACTGAAGCTTTCTTT. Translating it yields CSARFRQGHTEAFF.

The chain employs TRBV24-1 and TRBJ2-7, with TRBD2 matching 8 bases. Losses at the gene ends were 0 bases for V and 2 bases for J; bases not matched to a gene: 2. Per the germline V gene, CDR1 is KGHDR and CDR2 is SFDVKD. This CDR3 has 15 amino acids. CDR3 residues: CATSDLRGGAYEQYF. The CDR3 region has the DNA TGTGCCACCAGTGATTTGCGGGGGGGAGCCTACGAGCAGTACTTC.

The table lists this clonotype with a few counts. The DNA of the CDR3 is TGTGCCTGGAGTTTCAGGAAAGAGCAGCCCCAGCATTTT. Protein product: CAWSFRKEQPQHF. The rearrangement uses TRBV30 and TRBJ1-5; D is unresolved. CDR3 length equals 13 residues. Trimming took off 2 bases at V and 7 bases at J, with 12 bases between the two ends. CDR1 GTSNPN and CDR2 SVGIG come from the germline V gene (reference sequence).

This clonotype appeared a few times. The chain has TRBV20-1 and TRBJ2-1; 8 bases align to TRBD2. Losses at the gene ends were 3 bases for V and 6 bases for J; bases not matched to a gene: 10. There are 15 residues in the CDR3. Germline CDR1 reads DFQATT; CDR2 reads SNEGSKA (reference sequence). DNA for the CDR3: TGCAGTGCTAGTTCGAGCGGGGGTCCTGGCAATGAGCAGTTCTTC. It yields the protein CSASSSGGPGNEQFF.

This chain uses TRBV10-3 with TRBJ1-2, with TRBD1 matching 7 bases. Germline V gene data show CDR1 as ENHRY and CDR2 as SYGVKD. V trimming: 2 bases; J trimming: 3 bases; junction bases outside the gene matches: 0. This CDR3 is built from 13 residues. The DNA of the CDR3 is TGTGCCATCAGTGAGGACAGGGACTATGGCTACACCTTC. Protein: CAISEDRDYGYTF.

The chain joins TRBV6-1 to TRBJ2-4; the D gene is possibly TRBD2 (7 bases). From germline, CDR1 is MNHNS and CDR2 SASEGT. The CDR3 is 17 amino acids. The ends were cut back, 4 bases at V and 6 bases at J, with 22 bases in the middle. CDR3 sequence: CASSGVPSRGLRNIQYF. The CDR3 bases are TGTGCCAGCAGTGGGGTTCCTAGCAGGGGACTAAGAAACATTCAGTACTTC.

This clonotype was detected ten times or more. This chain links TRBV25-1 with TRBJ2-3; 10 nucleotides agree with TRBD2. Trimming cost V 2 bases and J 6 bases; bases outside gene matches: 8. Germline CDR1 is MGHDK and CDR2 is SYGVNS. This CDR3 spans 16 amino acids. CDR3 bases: TGTGCCAGCAGTGAAACACAGCGGGAGGGCCGGGATACGCAGTATTTT. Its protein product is CASSETQREGRDTQYF. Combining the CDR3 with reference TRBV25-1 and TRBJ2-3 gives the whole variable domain EADIYQTPRYLVIGTGKKITLECSQTMGHDKMYWYQQDPGMELHLIHYSYGVNSTEKGDLSSESTVSRIRTEHFPLTLESARPSHTSQYLCASSETQREGRDTQYFGPGTRLTVL.

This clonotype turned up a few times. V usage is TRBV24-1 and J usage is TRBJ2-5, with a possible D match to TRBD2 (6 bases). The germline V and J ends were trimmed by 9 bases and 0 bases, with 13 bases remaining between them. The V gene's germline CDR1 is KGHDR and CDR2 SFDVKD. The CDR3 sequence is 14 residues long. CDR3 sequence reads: CATLPGLHQETQYF. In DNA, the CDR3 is TGTGCCACCCTTCCGGGACTGCACCAAGAGACCCAGTACTTC.

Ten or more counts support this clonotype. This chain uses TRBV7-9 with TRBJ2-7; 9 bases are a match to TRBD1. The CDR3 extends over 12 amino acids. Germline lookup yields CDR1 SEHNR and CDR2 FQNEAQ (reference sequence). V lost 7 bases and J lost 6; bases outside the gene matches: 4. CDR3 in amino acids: CASTAGQGEQYF. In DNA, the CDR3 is TGTGCCAGCACCGCGGGACAGGGCGAGCAGTACTTC.

CDR3 protein: CAISEEGDTEAFF. CDR3 coding DNA: TGTGCCATCAGTGAAGAGGGAGACACTGAAGCTTTCTTT. The genes are TRBV10-3 and TRBJ1-1, with D uncertain. Germline values: CDR1 ENHRY, CDR2 SYGVKD. Trimming took 3 bases from V and 3 from J, leaving 8 bases between them. The CDR3 extends over 13 amino acids.

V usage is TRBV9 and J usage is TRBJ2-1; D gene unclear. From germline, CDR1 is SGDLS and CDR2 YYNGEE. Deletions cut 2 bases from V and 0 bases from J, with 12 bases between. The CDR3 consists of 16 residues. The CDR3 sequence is CASSVEQTSSYNEQFF. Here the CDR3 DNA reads TGTGCCAGCAGCGTGGAGCAGACCAGCTCCTACAATGAGCAGTTCTTC.

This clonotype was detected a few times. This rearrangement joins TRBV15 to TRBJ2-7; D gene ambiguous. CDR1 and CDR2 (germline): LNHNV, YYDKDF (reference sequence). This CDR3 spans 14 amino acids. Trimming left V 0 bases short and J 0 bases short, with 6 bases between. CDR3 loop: CATSRERSSYEQYF. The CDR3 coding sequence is TGTGCCACCAGCAGAGAGCGGAGCTCCTACGAGCAGTACTTC.

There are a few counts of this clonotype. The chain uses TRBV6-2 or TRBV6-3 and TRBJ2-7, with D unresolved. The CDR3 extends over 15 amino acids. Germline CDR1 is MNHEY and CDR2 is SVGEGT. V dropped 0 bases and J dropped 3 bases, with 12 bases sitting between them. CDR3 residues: CASSYSLRTYYEQYF. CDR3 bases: TGTGCCAGCAGTTACTCGCTTAGGACCTACTACGAGCAGTACTTC.

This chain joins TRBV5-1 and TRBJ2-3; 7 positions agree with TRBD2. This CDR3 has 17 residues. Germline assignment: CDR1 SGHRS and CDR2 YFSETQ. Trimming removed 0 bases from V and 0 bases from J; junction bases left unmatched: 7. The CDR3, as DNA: TGCGCCAGCAGCTTGGTAGTAGCGGGTACTAGCACAGATACGCAGTATTTT. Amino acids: CASSLVVAGTSTDTQYF.

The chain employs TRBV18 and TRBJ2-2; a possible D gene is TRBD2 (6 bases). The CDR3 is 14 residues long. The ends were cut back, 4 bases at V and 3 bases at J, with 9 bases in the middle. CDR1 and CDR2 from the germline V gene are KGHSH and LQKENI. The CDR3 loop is CASSRGGDTGELFF. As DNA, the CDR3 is TGTGCCAGCTCACGGGGAGGCGACACCGGGGAGCTGTTTTTT. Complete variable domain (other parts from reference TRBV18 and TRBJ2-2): NAGVMQNPRHLVRRRGQEARLRCSPMKGHSHVYWYRQLPEEGLKFMVYLQKENIIDESGMPKERFSAEFPKEGPSILRIQQVVRGDSAAYFCASSRGGDTGELFFGEGSRLTVL.

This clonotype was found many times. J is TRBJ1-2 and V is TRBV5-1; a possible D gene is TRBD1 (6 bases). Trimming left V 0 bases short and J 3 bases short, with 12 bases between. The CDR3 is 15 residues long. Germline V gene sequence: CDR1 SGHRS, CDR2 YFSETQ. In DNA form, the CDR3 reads TGCGCCAGCAGCTTGGAAGCAGGGGAGGACTATGGCTACACCTTC. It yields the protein CASSLEAGEDYGYTF.

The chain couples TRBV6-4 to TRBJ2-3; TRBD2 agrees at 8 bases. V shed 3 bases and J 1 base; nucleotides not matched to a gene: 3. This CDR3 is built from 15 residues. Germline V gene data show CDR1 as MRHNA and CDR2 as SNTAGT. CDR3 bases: TGTGCCAGCAGTGAAAAAGCGGGAGGCACAGATACGCAGTATTTT. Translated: CASSEKAGGTDTQYF.

In nucleotides, the CDR3 is TGCAGCGTTGACGACAGCCTGAACACTGAAGCTTTCTTT. Encoded protein: CSVDDSLNTEAFF. The chain is built from TRBV29-1 and TRBJ1-1; perhaps TRBD1 as D (5 bases). CDR3 length: 13 amino acids. V lost 3 bases to trimming and J lost 0 bases, with 8 bases between them. The germline CDR1 and CDR2 sequences are SQVTM and ANQGSEA.

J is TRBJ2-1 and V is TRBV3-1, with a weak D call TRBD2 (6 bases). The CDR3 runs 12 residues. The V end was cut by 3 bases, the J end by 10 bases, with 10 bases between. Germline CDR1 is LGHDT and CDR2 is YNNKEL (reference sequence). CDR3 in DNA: TGTGCCAGCAGCCACGCAGGACTAGAGCAGTTCTTC. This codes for CASSHAGLEQFF.

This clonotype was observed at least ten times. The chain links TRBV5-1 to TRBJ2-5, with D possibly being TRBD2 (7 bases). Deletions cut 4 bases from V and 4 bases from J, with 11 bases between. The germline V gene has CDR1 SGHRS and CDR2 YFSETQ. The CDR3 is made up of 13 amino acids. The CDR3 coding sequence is TGCGCCAGCAGCCGGGGGGCGGGAGAGACCCAGTACTTC. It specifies CASSRGAGETQYF.

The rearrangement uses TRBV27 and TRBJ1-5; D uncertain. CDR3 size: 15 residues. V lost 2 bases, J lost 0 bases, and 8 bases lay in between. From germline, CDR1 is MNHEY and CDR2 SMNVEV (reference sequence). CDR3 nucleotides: TGTGCCAGCAGTTTAAGGGAAAGTAGCAATCAGCCCCAGCATTTT. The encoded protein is CASSLRESSNQPQHF.

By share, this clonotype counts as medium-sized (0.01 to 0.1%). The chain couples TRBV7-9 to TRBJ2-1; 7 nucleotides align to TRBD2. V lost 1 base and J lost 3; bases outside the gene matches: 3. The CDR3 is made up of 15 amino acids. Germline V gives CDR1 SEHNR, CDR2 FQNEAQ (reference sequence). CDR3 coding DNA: TGTGCCAGCAGCTTAGGGACTAGAATCTACAATGAGCAGTTCTTC. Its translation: CASSLGTRIYNEQFF.

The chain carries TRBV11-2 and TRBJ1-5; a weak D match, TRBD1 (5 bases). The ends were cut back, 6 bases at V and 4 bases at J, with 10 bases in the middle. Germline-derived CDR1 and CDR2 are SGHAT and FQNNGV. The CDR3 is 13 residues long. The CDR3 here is CASRGTDNQPQHF. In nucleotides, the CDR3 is TGTGCCAGCAGGGGGACTGATAATCAGCCCCAGCATTTT.

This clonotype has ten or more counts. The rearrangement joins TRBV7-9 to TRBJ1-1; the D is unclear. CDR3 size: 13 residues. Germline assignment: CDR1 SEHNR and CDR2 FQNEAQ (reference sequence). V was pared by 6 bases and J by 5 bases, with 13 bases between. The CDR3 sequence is CASSPNLRTEAFF. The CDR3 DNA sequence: TGTGCCAGCAGTCCTAATCTGAGGACTGAAGCTTTCTTT.